The 25 T cell receptor beta chains below come from one sample, sequenced in a study of T cell responses to AZD1222 COVID-19 vaccine. The data were produced by immunoSEQ multiplex PCR, yet TCRdb's version contains in-frame clones alone and is incomplete. The sample contains 150,000 to 180,000 clones, more than 75% of which appear only once. Sequencing used peripheral blood, obtained on day 0 of AZD1222 vaccination. Source of these receptors: an adult in good health.

V and J are TRBV7-2 and TRBJ1-1, with D unclear. V lost 1 base, J lost 0 bases, and 9 bases lay in between. Germline CDR1 SGHTA, CDR2 FQGNSA. This CDR3 is 15 amino acids long. The CDR3 coding sequence is TGTGCCAGCAGCTTAGTTAGCCTCATGAACACTGAAGCTTTCTTT. Amino acid sequence: CASSLVSLMNTEAFF.

The J gene is TRBJ2-5, the V gene TRBV6-1; a weak D match, TRBD1 (6 bases). V lost 1 base and J lost 6, with 9 bases in between. This CDR3 has 13 amino acids. Germline CDR1 and CDR2: MNHNS and SASEGT. DNA of the CDR3: TGTGCCAGCAGTGAAGGACAGGTCAAGACCCAGTACTTC. Encoded protein: CASSEGQVKTQYF.

The genes are TRBV27 and TRBJ1-4; TRBD1 is a possible D gene (6 bases). V was shortened by 5 bases and J by 3 bases, with 13 bases between the two germline ends. Germline assignment: CDR1 MNHEY and CDR2 SMNVEV (reference sequence). The CDR3 has 15 residues. The CDR3: CASSAGVRANEKLFF. CDR3 in DNA: TGTGCCAGCAGTGCAGGGGTTAGGGCTAATGAAAAACTGTTTTTT.

The chain recombines TRBV3-1 (or the pseudogene TRBV3-2) with TRBJ2-3, with D possibly TRBD2 on 7 matching bases. From germline, CDR1 is LGHDT and CDR2 YNNKEL (reference sequence). V was cut by 3 bases and J by 4 bases, with 14 bases left in between. The CDR3 is 15 amino acids. CDR3 region: CASSQGGAGADTQYF. CDR3 nucleotides: TGTGCCAGCAGCCAGGGGGGGGCCGGGGCAGATACGCAGTATTTT.

This chain uses TRBV12-3 or TRBV12-4 with TRBJ1-2; TRBD1 is a possible D gene (5 bases). The CDR3 sequence is 13 residues long. V shed 4 bases and J shed 7 bases, with 13 bases lying between them. The CDR3 loop reads CASSSTTQGGYTF. Written as DNA, the CDR3 is TGTGCCAGCAGTTCTACTACCCAGGGTGGCTACACCTTC.

This sequence joins TRBV7-8 and TRBJ1-5, with 7 bases aligning to TRBD1. The V and J ends lost 1 base and 6 bases, in that order; junction bases with no gene match: 15. CDR1 is SGHVS, CDR2 FQNEAQ, per germline. The CDR3 totals 18 residues. CDR3 DNA sequence: TGTGCCAGCAGCTTAGAGGGGAGGGGGCGCGGTGAAGGTCAGCCCCAGCATTTT. This encodes CASSLEGRGRGEGQPQHF.

The genes are TRBV27 and TRBJ2-3; D ambiguous. Germline CDR1 reads MNHEY; CDR2 reads SMNVEV (reference sequence). V gave up 3 bases and J gave up 6 bases, with 10 bases separating them. The CDR3 runs to 13 residues. The CDR3 DNA reads as TGTGCCAGCAGTTTTGGTGTGAGGGATACGCAGTATTTT. This gives the protein CASSFGVRDTQYF.

V is TRBV6-5 and J is TRBJ2-3; either TRBD1 or TRBD2 may supply D (6 bases each). Germline V CDR1 and CDR2: MNHEY, SVGAGI. The CDR3 extends over 11 amino acids. Here the CDR3 DNA reads TGTGCGGAGGGGGAGACAGATACGCAGTATTTT. As protein: CAEGETDTQYF.

This clone has a handful of counts. This sequence joins TRBV11-2 and TRBJ1-2, with D hard to call. In germline, CDR1 is SGHAT, CDR2 FQNNGV. Trimming took 6 bases from V and 8 from J, leaving 13 bases between them. The CDR3 runs 12 residues. CDR3 DNA: TGTGCCAGCAGACCGGACTCCCCAGGCTACACCTTC. Translated, it gives CASRPDSPGYTF.

This chain connects TRBV19 to TRBJ2-4; 7 nucleotides match TRBD2. J lost 2 bases, V lost 5 bases, and 9 bases had no gene match. Germline V gene lookup returns CDR1 LNHDA and CDR2 SQIVND (reference sequence). The CDR3 extends over 16 amino acids. The DNA of the CDR3 is TGTGCCAGTAGTTTTGGGCCTAGCGGACCCAAAAACATTCAGTACTTC. It encodes CASSFGPSGPKNIQYF.

The chain combines TRBV2 with TRBJ1-1; D not certain. Per germline, CDR1 SNHLY and CDR2 FYNNEI. The length of the CDR3 is 15 residues. V lost 7 bases and J 5 bases, leaving 20 bases between the germline ends. CDR3: CASIRMAGFGTEAFF. For the CDR3, the DNA is TGTGCCAGCATCCGAATGGCTGGGTTTGGTACTGAAGCTTTCTTT. The full variable domain, rest sourced from reference TRBV2 and TRBJ1-1, is EPEVTQTPSHQVTQMGQEVILRCVPISNHLYFYWYRQILGQKVEFLVSFYNNEISEKSEIFDDQFSVERPDGSNFTLKIRSTKLEDSAMYFCASIRMAGFGTEAFFGQGTRLTVV.

The chain recombines TRBV3-1 (or the pseudogene TRBV3-2) with TRBJ1-1; tentative D call: TRBD1 (6 bases). Trimming removed 3 bases at V and 4 bases at J, with 9 bases between. The CDR3 totals 13 residues. From germline, CDR1 is LGHDT and CDR2 YNNKEL (reference sequence). CDR3 sequence: CASSQGATTEAFF. Written as DNA, the CDR3 is TGTGCCAGCAGCCAGGGGGCGACCACTGAAGCTTTCTTT.

This chain joins TRBV12-3 or TRBV12-4 and TRBJ1-2, with TRBD1 matching 8 bases. CDR3 length: 11 amino acids. V shed 8 bases and J 9 bases; nucleotides not matched to a gene: 5. The CDR3 nucleotides are TGTGCCAGCGTGGACAGGGCGCGCTACACCTTC. Protein sequence: CASVDRARYTF.

The chain links TRBV6-5 to TRBJ2-7; D possibly corresponds to TRBD1 (7 bases). V dropped 10 bases and J dropped 3 bases, with 16 bases sitting between them. CDR1 MNHEY and CDR2 SVGAGI come from the germline V gene. This CDR3 has 13 residues. The CDR3 region is CATRRGQSYEQYF. The CDR3 bases are TGTGCCACCAGGCGGGGACAGAGCTACGAGCAGTACTTC.

V and J are TRBV3-1 (or the pseudogene TRBV3-2) and TRBJ1-6, with 9 nucleotides matching TRBD1. The trim removed 4 bases at V and 10 bases at J, leaving 8 bases unmatched. The CDR3 is 15 residues long. The germline V gene encodes CDR1 LGHDT and CDR2 YNNKEL (reference sequence). The chain's CDR3 is CASSPWDRESSPLHF. The CDR3 region has the DNA TGTGCCAGCAGCCCATGGGACAGGGAATCATCACCCCTCCACTTT.

The chain carries TRBV7-9 and TRBJ2-7; the D gene is possibly TRBD2 (5 bases). V dropped 5 bases and J dropped 4 bases, with 6 bases sitting between them. Germline CDR1 is SEHNR and CDR2 is FQNEAQ (reference sequence). The CDR3 length is 11 residues. The CDR3 bases are TGTGCCAGCAGCCCGGGATACGAGCAGTACTTC. It is translated as CASSPGYEQYF.

This chain joins TRBV30 and TRBJ1-4, with 10 bases matching TRBD1. Germline CDR1 GTSNPN, CDR2 SVGIG (reference sequence). The CDR3 consists of 15 residues. The junction had 12 bases not matched to a gene; V was cut back by 5 bases and J by 9 bases. CDR3 in amino acids: CAWAVVGQGEQKLFF. Here the CDR3 DNA reads TGTGCCTGGGCGGTGGTAGGACAGGGGGAGCAAAAACTGTTTTTT.

This clone was found a few times. The chain employs TRBV5-4 and TRBJ1-4; D is perhaps TRBD1 (5 bases). V lost 0 bases to trimming and J lost 8 bases, with 11 bases between them. CDR3 length: 14 residues. Germline V gives CDR1 SGHNT, CDR2 YYREEE (reference sequence). DNA of the CDR3: TGTGCCAGCAGCTTGGATCAGGGTTGGGAAAAACTGTTTTTT. It specifies CASSLDQGWEKLFF. Complete variable domain (other parts from reference TRBV5-4 and TRBJ1-4): ETGVTQSPTHLIKTRGQQVTLRCSSQSGHNTVSWYQQALGQGPQFIFQYYREEENGRGNFPPRFSGLQFPNYSSELNVNALELDDSALYLCASSLDQGWEKLFFGSGTQLSVL.

This clone was detected only once. The chain joins TRBV18 to TRBJ1-4; 8 bases are shared with TRBD1. The V gene end was trimmed by 2 bases and the J gene end by 3 bases; junction bases not matched to a gene: 5. The V gene's germline CDR1 is KGHSH and CDR2 LQKENI. The CDR3 runs to 16 residues. CDR3 in amino acids: CASSPFQGASNEKLFF. The CDR3 DNA follows: TGTGCCAGCTCACCATTCCAGGGGGCTTCTAATGAAAAACTGTTTTTT.

The V call is TRBV12-3 or TRBV12-4, the J call TRBJ2-5; TRBD2 might be the D (5 bases). V shed 7 bases and J shed 5 bases, with 14 bases lying between them. There are 13 residues in the CDR3. The CDR3 loop reads CASKLPGIETQYF. CDR3 DNA sequence: TGTGCCAGCAAGCTACCGGGGATCGAGACCCAGTACTTC.

The chain carries TRBV27 and TRBJ2-7, with D possibly TRBD2 on 6 matching bases. Trimming removed 2 bases at V and 3 bases at J, with 11 bases between. Germline CDR1 and CDR2: MNHEY and SMNVEV (reference sequence). The CDR3 consists of 14 residues. The chain's CDR3 is CASSLTGTFYEQYF. For the CDR3, the DNA is TGTGCCAGCAGTTTAACTGGGACTTTCTACGAGCAGTACTTC.

This rearrangement joins TRBV2 to TRBJ1-2; D perhaps matches TRBD1 (5 bases). The CDR3 length is 13 residues. Trimming pared 7 bases from V and 2 bases from J, leaving 11 bases between. Germline CDR1 reads SNHLY; CDR2 reads FYNNEI. CDR3 sequence: CASIYGGNYGYTF. The CDR3, as DNA: TGTGCCAGCATCTATGGGGGAAACTATGGCTACACCTTC.

This clone has just one count. The J gene is TRBJ2-2, the V gene TRBV5-1, with D possibly called TRBD1 or TRBD2 (6 bases each). Trimming took 0 bases from V and 7 from J, leaving 13 bases between them. Germline assignment: CDR1 SGHRS and CDR2 YFSETQ. The CDR3 sequence is 15 residues long. CDR3 amino acids: CASSLDVGGFGELFF. The CDR3 DNA reads as TGCGCCAGCAGCTTGGACGTGGGGGGCTTCGGGGAGCTGTTTTTT. Full variable domain (rest looked up from reference TRBV5-1 and TRBJ2-2): KAGVTQTPRYLIKTRGQQVTLSCSPISGHRSVSWYQQTPGQGLQFLFEYFSETQRNKGNFPGRFSGRQFSNSRSEMNVSTLELGDSALYLCASSLDVGGFGELFFGEGSRLTVL.

For the CDR3, the DNA is TGTGCCAGCAGCCAAGATATGGGGGGGATCGGGGAGCTGTTTTTT. This gives the protein CASSQDMGGIGELFF. The rearrangement joins TRBV3-1 (or the pseudogene TRBV3-2) to TRBJ2-2, with 7 bases matching TRBD2. The CDR3 consists of 15 residues. V shed 0 bases, J shed 7 bases, and the junction held 5 bases outside the gene matches. In germline, CDR1 is LGHDT, CDR2 YNNKEL (reference sequence).

The V call is TRBV30, the J call TRBJ1-2, with a tentative D call TRBD1 (6 bases). The CDR3 runs 13 residues. Trimming shortened V by 4 bases and J by 1 base, and 10 bases separated the two germline ends. In germline, CDR1 is GTSNPN, CDR2 SVGIG (reference sequence). The CDR3 protein is CAWIGQINYGYTF. In DNA, the CDR3 is TGTGCCTGGATTGGACAGATTAACTATGGCTACACCTTC.